The sequence of this T cell receptor (beta chain) was determined in a study of identical twins. Germline V lookup: CDR1 SGHKS, CDR2 YYEKEE (reference sequence). This CDR3 comprises 15 residues. V lost 0 bases and J 3 bases, leaving 10 bases between the germline ends. This clonotype occurred a few times. Addition of a universal primer site occurred through template switching, and cDNA carried unique molecular identifiers. MiXCR, applied by TCRdb to the 5' RACE reads, yields one record per CDR3 protein. The table has around 340,000 distinct CDR3 sequences, around 9.7% seen once. This sequence originates from a woman aged 45-65 years in good health. The rearrangement links TRBV5-5 to TRBJ1-5, with a possible D match to TRBD1 (5 bases). The sequencing sample was made of naive T cells sorted from blood. The CDR3 DNA is TGTGCCAGCAGCTTGGGACAGACCTTCAATCAGCCCCAGCATTTT. This codes for CASSLGQTFNQPQHF. The entire variable domain, with the rest obtained from reference TRBV5-5 and TRBJ1-5, is as follows: DAGVTQSPTHLIKTRGQQVTLRCSPISGHKSVSWYQQVLGQGPQFIFQYYEKEERGRGNFPDRFSARQFPNYSSELNVNALLLGDSALYLCASSLGQTFNQPQHFGDGTRLSIL.